The 25 T cell receptor beta chains listed next were all sequenced from one sample in a study of T cell responses to AZD1222 COVID-19 vaccine. This table comes from immunoSEQ multiplex PCR, and its TCRdb copy is limited to in-frame clones, with some not included. Here the sample spans approximately 150,000 clones, approximately 93% being singletons. The sequenced sample was peripheral blood, obtained on day 0 of MenACWY control vaccination. Receptors were obtained from an adult in good health.

The chain joins TRBV2 to TRBJ1-2; 8 nucleotides agree with TRBD1. CDR1 and CDR2 from the germline V gene are SNHLY and FYNNEI. The V and J ends lost 6 bases and 8 bases, in that order; junction bases with no gene match: 5. The CDR3 covers 12 residues. CDR3 protein: CASRDRAEGYTF. The CDR3 bases are TGTGCCAGCAGGGACAGGGCGGAAGGCTACACCTTC.

This chain joins TRBV3-1 (or the pseudogene TRBV3-2) and TRBJ1-2; D perhaps matches TRBD1 (5 bases). CDR1 LGHDT and CDR2 YNNKEL come from the germline V gene (reference sequence). The CDR3 contains 16 residues. V was cut by 3 bases and J by 4 bases, with 18 bases left in between. In DNA form, the CDR3 reads TGTGCCAGCAGCCAGAACAGGAACCTAATAGGCTATGGCTACACCTTC. Protein sequence: CASSQNRNLIGYGYTF.

The chain is built from TRBV28 and TRBJ2-1, with TRBD2 as a possible D gene (6 bases). Germline CDR1 and CDR2: MDHEN and SYDVKM. V lost 5 bases and J lost 6, with 17 bases in between. The CDR3 is 15 amino acids. CDR3 sequence reads: CASSLTRPSTNEQFF. The CDR3 region has the DNA TGTGCCAGCAGTCTGACTAGACCCTCTACCAATGAGCAGTTCTTC.

The chain has TRBV4-1 and TRBJ2-6; TRBD2 might be the D (5 bases). From germline, CDR1 is MGHRA and CDR2 YSYEKL. The length of the CDR3 is 18 residues. V lost 5 bases to trimming and J lost 2 bases, with 19 bases between them. The CDR3 sequence: CASSSPGRRRAGANVLTF. The DNA for the CDR3 is TGCGCCAGCAGCAGCCCGGGTAGGAGGCGGGCTGGGGCCAACGTCCTGACTTTC.

V and J are TRBV19 and TRBJ2-1; TRBD2 matches 7 bases. The V segment lost 6 bases and the J segment 0 bases; nucleotides outside the gene matches: 5. The CDR3 spans 15 residues. Germline values: CDR1 LNHDA, CDR2 SQIVND (reference sequence). CDR3 DNA: TGTGCCAGTAGGTGGGGCGGGAGCTCCTACAATGAGCAGTTCTTC. It codes for CASRWGGSSYNEQFF.

The V gene is TRBV18, the J gene TRBJ2-2, with D possibly TRBD1 on 6 matching bases. V lost 2 bases to trimming and J lost 0 bases, with 13 bases between them. The germline V gene encodes CDR1 KGHSH and CDR2 LQKENI. This CDR3 contains 17 residues. CDR3: CASSPFKDSSNTGELFF. For the CDR3, the DNA is TGTGCCAGCTCACCATTTAAGGACAGCTCGAACACCGGGGAGCTGTTTTTT.

The chain links TRBV12-5 to TRBJ2-2; 8 bases are shared with TRBD1. Germline V gives CDR1 LGHNT, CDR2 FRNRAP. CDR3 length: 16 residues. The junction had 6 bases not matched to a gene; V was cut back by 6 bases and J by 0 bases. The CDR3 is CASGPPGQANTGELFF. CDR3 nucleotides: TGTGCTAGTGGCCCGCCGGGACAGGCGAACACCGGGGAGCTGTTTTTT.

The rearrangement links TRBV5-6 to TRBJ2-7; D remains unclear. V lost 2 bases to trimming and J lost 3 bases, with 9 bases between them. Looked up from germline, CDR1 is SGHDT and CDR2 is YYEEEE. The CDR3 length is 13 residues. CDR3 region: CASSFTANYEQYF. The CDR3 nucleotides read TGTGCCAGCAGCTTCACAGCCAACTACGAGCAGTACTTC.

There are a few counts of this clone. The chain has TRBV12-3 or TRBV12-4 and TRBJ2-1; 8 bases match TRBD1. The CDR3 has 11 amino acids. V lost 6 bases, J lost 10 bases, and 2 bases stayed unmatched. The CDR3 sequence: CASSRTGEQFF. CDR3 sequence (DNA): TGTGCCAGCAGCCGGACAGGGGAGCAGTTCTTC.

V and J are TRBV19 and TRBJ2-5; D is uncertain. Germline loops: CDR1 LNHDA, CDR2 SQIVND (reference sequence). V lost 3 bases and J lost 2, with 4 bases in between. The length of the CDR3 is 12 residues. CDR3 nucleotide sequence: TGTGCCAGTAGTATCGGTCAAGAGACCCAGTACTTC. Translation: CASSIGQETQYF.

The V gene is TRBV10-3, the J gene TRBJ2-3; 8 nucleotides agree with TRBD1. The V segment lost 4 bases and the J segment 4 bases; nucleotides outside the gene matches: 10. The germline V gene has CDR1 ENHRY and CDR2 SYGVKD. This CDR3 comprises 16 residues. As DNA, the CDR3 is TGTGCCATCAGTGGTCAGGGGGCGTCCCGGGCAGATACGCAGTATTTT. Translation gives CAISGQGASRADTQYF.

The table lists this clone with a count of one. The V and J genes are TRBV4-1 and TRBJ1-5, with TRBD1 as a possible D gene (5 bases). Trimming took off 0 bases at V and 6 bases at J, with 12 bases between the two ends. CDR1 and CDR2 from the germline V gene are MGHRA and YSYEKL. The CDR3 is 15 residues long. CDR3 DNA: TGCGCCAGCAGCCAAGAGAGGCAGGGAGGTCAGCCCCAGCATTTT. Encoded protein: CASSQERQGGQPQHF.

This clone was counted a single time. This chain connects TRBV3-1 (or the pseudogene TRBV3-2) to TRBJ1-3; D is possibly TRBD1 (6 bases). The V gene's germline CDR1 is LGHDT and CDR2 YNNKEL (reference sequence). The ends were cut back, 4 bases at V and 4 bases at J, with 20 bases in the middle. The CDR3 has 17 amino acids. CDR3 in amino acids: CASSPRPGGGDGNTIYF. The CDR3 DNA follows: TGTGCCAGCAGCCCCCGCCCGGGGGGGGGCGACGGAAACACCATATATTTT.

V usage is TRBV7-2 and J usage is TRBJ2-2; tentative D call: TRBD2 (6 bases). The germline CDR1 and CDR2 sequences are SGHTA and FQGNSA. V was trimmed by 5 bases and J by 0 bases, leaving 19 bases between them. CDR3 length equals 18 residues. CDR3 residues: CASSLNHLAATNTGELFF. The CDR3 DNA follows: TGTGCCAGCAGCCTCAACCACTTAGCGGCGACGAACACCGGGGAGCTGTTTTTT.

The chain recombines TRBV4-1 with TRBJ1-1; D call uncertain. The CDR3 length is 14 residues. The V gene lost 2 bases and the J gene lost 3 bases, with 10 bases spanning the gap. From germline, CDR1 is MGHRA and CDR2 YSYEKL. Here the CDR3 reads CASSQRVGDTEAFF. CDR3 coding DNA: TGCGCCAGCAGCCAAAGGGTCGGGGACACTGAAGCTTTCTTT.

The CDR3 protein is CASSPLTGNTEAFF. The CDR3 nucleotides are TGTGCCAGCAGCCCCTTGACAGGGAACACTGAAGCTTTCTTT. The chain has TRBV7-2 and TRBJ1-1; D might be TRBD1 (6 bases). Germline CDR1 reads SGHTA; CDR2 reads FQGNSA. Trimming pared 5 bases from V and 1 base from J, leaving 11 bases between. The CDR3 has 14 residues.

The rearrangement joins TRBV7-2 to TRBJ2-5; 9 positions match TRBD2. The CDR3 is 15 amino acids. From germline, CDR1 is SGHTA and CDR2 FQGNSA. Germline trimming cut 4 bases from V and 1 base from J; bases unmatched to any gene: 4. CDR3 in DNA: TGTGCCAGCAGCTCGGGGACTAGCCTCCAAGAGACCCAGTACTTC. Translating it yields CASSSGTSLQETQYF.

J is TRBJ1-2 and V is TRBV9; 8 positions agree with TRBD1. V shed 4 bases, J shed 4 bases, and the junction held 3 bases outside the gene matches. Germline V lookup: CDR1 SGDLS, CDR2 YYNGEE. The CDR3 spans 13 residues. The chain's CDR3 is CASSTGQGYGYTF. In DNA form, the CDR3 reads TGTGCCAGCAGCACCGGACAGGGCTATGGCTACACCTTC.

The chain joins TRBV28 to TRBJ2-7; 7 bases align to TRBD1. In germline, CDR1 is MDHEN, CDR2 SYDVKM. Germline trimming cut 3 bases from V and 0 bases from J; bases unmatched to any gene: 2. The CDR3 covers 14 residues. The CDR3 loop reads CASSLGTVSYEQYF. Here the CDR3 DNA reads TGTGCCAGCAGTTTGGGGACAGTCTCCTACGAGCAGTACTTC. Filled out from reference TRBV28 and TRBJ2-7, the complete variable domain reads DVKVTQSSRYLVKRTGEKVFLECVQDMDHENMFWYRQDPGLGLRLIYFSYDVKMKEKGDIPEGYSVSREKKERFSLILESASTNQTSMYLCASSLGTVSYEQYFGPGTRLTVT.

The V gene is TRBV6-1, the J gene TRBJ2-2; the D gene is possibly TRBD1 (6 bases). V was pared by 3 bases and J by 10 bases, with 18 bases between. The germline V gene encodes CDR1 MNHNS and CDR2 SASEGT. CDR3 length: 15 residues. The DNA for the CDR3 is TGTGCCAGCAGTGACAGGGGTCTTAGTGTCGAGGAGCTGTTTTTT. It yields the protein CASSDRGLSVEELFF.

This rearrangement joins TRBV5-1 to TRBJ2-3; D may be TRBD1 or TRBD2 (5 bases each). Between the trimmed V and J ends, which lost 7 bases and 3 bases, there was a span of 12 bases. There are 13 residues in the CDR3. CDR1 and CDR2 (germline): SGHRS, YFSETQ. CDR3 coding DNA: TGCGCCAGCTCCGGGACGCCGACAGATACGCAGTATTTT. This gives the protein CASSGTPTDTQYF.

A single count supports this clone. The chain carries TRBV4-1 and TRBJ1-5; possible D gene TRBD1, 6 bases. CDR3 length: 16 residues. Trimming took 8 bases from V and 3 from J, leaving 20 bases between them. The V gene's germline CDR1 is MGHRA and CDR2 YSYEKL. In DNA form, the CDR3 reads TGCGCCAGCGTACCACAATACAGGGAGTACAATCAGCCCCAGCATTTT. Translation gives CASVPQYREYNQPQHF.

J is TRBJ2-1 and V is TRBV5-1; tentatively, D is TRBD2 (7 bases). The CDR3 is 16 residues long. V lost 0 bases, J lost 3 bases, and 13 bases lay in between. Germline V gives CDR1 SGHRS, CDR2 YFSETQ. The CDR3 loop reads CASSLAGGAIYNEQFF. CDR3 coding DNA: TGCGCCAGCAGCTTGGCGGGGGGCGCAATCTACAATGAGCAGTTCTTC.

The V call is TRBV2, the J call TRBJ1-5; possible D gene TRBD1, 6 bases. Germline assignment: CDR1 SNHLY and CDR2 FYNNEI. The length of the CDR3 is 15 residues. V lost 6 bases and J lost 0, with 12 bases in between. The CDR3 nucleotides are TGTGCCAGCAGGGCGGACAGTTATAGCAATCAGCCCCAGCATTTT. Translating it yields CASRADSYSNQPQHF.

The chain recombines TRBV7-9 with TRBJ2-2; D is possibly TRBD1 (6 bases). In germline, CDR1 is SEHNR, CDR2 FQNEAQ (reference sequence). This CDR3 comprises 15 residues. V gave up 7 bases and J gave up 4 bases, with 16 bases separating them. In DNA, the CDR3 is TGTGCCAGCACCCCAGTAGTGGGGGCCACCGGGGAGCTGTTTTTT. This translates into CASTPVVGATGELFF.